These T cell receptor beta chains were read from a single sample in a study of cytomegalovirus exposure and HLA in healthy donors. Repertoires were generated with immunoSEQ multiplex PCR, while TCRdb's copy carries only in-frame clones and drops some. Here the sample spans approximately 70,000 clones, 94% being singletons. Material for sequencing was PBMCs. The receptors stem from a woman aged 18-30 years in good health and CMV-seronegative. Each CDR3 is given with its conserved first and last residue. A D gene is named only where the DNA matches it firmly.

j_gene	v_gene	d_gene	CDR3aa	CDR3nt
TRBJ2-3	TRBV7-9	NA	CASSSAGASTDTQYF	TGTGCCAGCAGCTCCGCAGGGGCTAGCACAGATACGCAGTATTTT
TRBJ1-3	TRBV14	TRBD1	CASSLRGPYSGNTIYF	TGTGCCAGCAGTCTCAGGGGGCCCTACTCTGGAAACACCATATATTTT
TRBJ2-3	TRBV6-4	TRBD2	CASSTTSGGTDTQYF	TGTGCCAGCAGTACGACTAGCGGGGGCACAGATACGCAGTATTTT
TRBJ2-1	TRBV18	TRBD2	CASSPRLAGDNEQFF	TGTGCCAGCTCACCACGCCTAGCGGGAGATAATGAGCAGTTCTTC
TRBJ2-7	TRBV27	NA	CASSLFGGIFDEQYF	TGTGCCAGCAGTTTATTCGGGGGAATCTTTGACGAGCAGTACTTC
TRBJ1-6	TRBV2	NA	CASSTDRFNSPLHF	TGTGCCAGCAGCACAGACAGATTTAATTCACCCCTCCACTTT
TRBJ2-4	TRBV27	TRBD1	CASSGTGEPENIQYF	TGTGCCAGCAGTGGGACAGGGGAGCCCGAAAACATTCAGTACTTC
TRBJ2-7	TRBV6-5	TRBD2	CASRVGTSGSYEQYF	TGTGCCAGCCGGGTCGGGACTAGCGGCTCCTACGAGCAGTACTTC
TRBJ2-7	TRBV18	TRBD2	CASSPTSGSSYEQYF	TGTGCCAGCTCGCCGACTAGCGGGAGCTCCTACGAGCAGTACTTC
TRBJ2-3	TRBV27	NA	CASSLGPYTDTQYF	TGTGCCAGCAGTTTAGGGCCCTACACAGATACGCAGTATTTT
TRBJ1-1	TRBV9	TRBD1	CASSVTYRGDTEAFF	TGTGCCAGCAGCGTTACCTACAGGGGGGACACTGAAGCTTTCTTT
TRBJ2-3	TRBV4-3	NA	CASSQELERDTQYF	TGCGCCAGCAGCCAAGAACTAGAGAGAGATACGCAGTATTTT
TRBJ2-1	TRBV6-6	TRBD2	CATLPGLGYNEQFF	TGTGCCACTCTACCGGGACTAGGGTACAATGAGCAGTTCTTC
TRBJ1-1	TRBV6-5	NA	CASSYRGVRGDTEAFF	TGTGCCAGCAGTTACCGGGGCGTCAGGGGAGACACTGAAGCTTTCTTT